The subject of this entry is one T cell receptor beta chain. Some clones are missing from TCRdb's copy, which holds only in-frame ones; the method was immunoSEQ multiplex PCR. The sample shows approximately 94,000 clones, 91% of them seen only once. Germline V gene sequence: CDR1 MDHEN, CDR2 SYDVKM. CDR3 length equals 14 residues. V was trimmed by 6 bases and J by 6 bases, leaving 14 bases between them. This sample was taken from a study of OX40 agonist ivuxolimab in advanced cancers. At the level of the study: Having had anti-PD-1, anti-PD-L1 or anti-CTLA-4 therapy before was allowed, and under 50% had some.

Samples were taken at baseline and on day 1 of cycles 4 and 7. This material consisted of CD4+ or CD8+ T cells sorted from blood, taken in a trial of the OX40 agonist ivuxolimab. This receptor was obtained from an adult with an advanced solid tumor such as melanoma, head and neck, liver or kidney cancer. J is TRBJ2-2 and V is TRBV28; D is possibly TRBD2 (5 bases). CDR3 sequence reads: CASSSPGGAGELFF. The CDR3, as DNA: TGTGCCAGCAGCAGTCCAGGAGGCGCCGGGGAGCTGTTTTTT. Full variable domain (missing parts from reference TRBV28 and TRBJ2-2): DVKVTQSSRYLVKRTGEKVFLECVQDMDHENMFWYRQDPGLGLRLIYFSYDVKMKEKGDIPEGYSVSREKKERFSLILESASTNQTSMYLCASSSPGGAGELFFGEGSRLTVL.